The TCR beta chain described here comes from a study of CDR3 diversity in severe acne. Germline CDR1 is SQVTM and CDR2 is ANQGSEA. This CDR3 has 13 residues. Trimming at V came to 6 bases and at J to 4 bases, leaving 6 bases not matched to a gene. In TCRdb, the PCR reads were re-called with MiXCR into one record per CDR3 protein. The repertoire holds around 100,000 distinct CDR3 sequences, with 51% as singletons. The chain combines TRBV29-1 with TRBJ2-7; TRBD1 matches at 10 bases. The sequencing sample was made of blood. This sequence originates from a male donor with acne. The CDR3: CSVVRDRGYEQYF. Written as DNA, the CDR3 is TGCAGCGTGGTCCGGGACAGGGGATACGAGCAGTACTTC.